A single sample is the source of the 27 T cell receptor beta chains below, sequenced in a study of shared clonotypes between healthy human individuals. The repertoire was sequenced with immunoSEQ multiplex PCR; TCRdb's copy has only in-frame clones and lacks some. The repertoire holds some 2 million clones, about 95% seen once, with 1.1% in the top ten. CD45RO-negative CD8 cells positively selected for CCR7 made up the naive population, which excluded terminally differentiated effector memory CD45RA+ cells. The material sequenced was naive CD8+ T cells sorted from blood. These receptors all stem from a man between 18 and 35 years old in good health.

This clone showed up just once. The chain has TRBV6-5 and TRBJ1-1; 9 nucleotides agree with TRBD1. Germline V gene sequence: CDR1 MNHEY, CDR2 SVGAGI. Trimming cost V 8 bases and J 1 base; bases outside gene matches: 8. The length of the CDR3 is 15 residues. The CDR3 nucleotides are TGTGCCAGCCATCCCCGGACAGGGGCGAACACTGAAGCTTTCTTT. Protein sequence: CASHPRTGANTEAFF.

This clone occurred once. In DNA form, the CDR3 reads TGTGCCAGCAGTTTATACCGGGGCCCCCAAGAGACCCAGTACTTC. Translated, it gives CASSLYRGPQETQYF. The chain employs TRBV27 and TRBJ2-5; D is tentatively TRBD1 or TRBD2 (5 bases each). V shed 1 base and J shed 1 base, with 10 bases lying between them. This CDR3 is 15 amino acids long. Germline lookup yields CDR1 MNHEY and CDR2 SMNVEV (reference sequence).

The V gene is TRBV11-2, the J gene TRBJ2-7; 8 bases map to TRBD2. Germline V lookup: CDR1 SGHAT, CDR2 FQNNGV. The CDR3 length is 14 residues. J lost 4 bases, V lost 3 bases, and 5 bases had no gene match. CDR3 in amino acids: CASSFHGGAYEQYF. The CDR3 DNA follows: TGTGCCAGCAGCTTCCACGGGGGGGCTTACGAGCAGTACTTC. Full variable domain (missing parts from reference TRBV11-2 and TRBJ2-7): EAGVAQSPRYKIIEKRQSVAFWCNPISGHATLYWYQQILGQGPKLLIQFQNNGVVDDSQLPKDRFSAERLKGVDSTLKIQPAKLEDSAVYLCASSFHGGAYEQYFGPGTRLTVT.

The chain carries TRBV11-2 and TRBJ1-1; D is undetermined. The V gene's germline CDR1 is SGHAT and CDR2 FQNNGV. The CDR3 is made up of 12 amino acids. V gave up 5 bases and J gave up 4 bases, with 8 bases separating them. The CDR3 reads CASSLISTEAFF. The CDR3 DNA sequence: TGTGCCAGCAGCCTCATTAGCACTGAAGCTTTCTTT.

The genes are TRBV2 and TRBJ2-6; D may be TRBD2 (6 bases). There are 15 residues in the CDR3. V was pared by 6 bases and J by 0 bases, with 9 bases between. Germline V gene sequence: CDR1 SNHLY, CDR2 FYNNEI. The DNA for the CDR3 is TGTGCCAGCAGGGAGGGGATCTCTGGGGCCAACGTCCTGACTTTC. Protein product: CASREGISGANVLTF.

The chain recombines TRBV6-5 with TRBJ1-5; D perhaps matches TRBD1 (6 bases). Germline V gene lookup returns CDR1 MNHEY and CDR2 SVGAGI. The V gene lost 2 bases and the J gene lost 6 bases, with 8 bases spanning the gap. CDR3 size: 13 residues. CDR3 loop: CASSYTGSQPQHF. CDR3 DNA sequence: TGTGCCAGCAGTTACACAGGGAGTCAGCCCCAGCATTTT.

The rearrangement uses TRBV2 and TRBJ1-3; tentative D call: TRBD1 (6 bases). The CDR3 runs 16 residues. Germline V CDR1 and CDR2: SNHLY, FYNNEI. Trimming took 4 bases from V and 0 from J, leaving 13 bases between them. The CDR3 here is CASSAGAEGSGNTIYF. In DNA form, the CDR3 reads TGTGCCAGCAGTGCAGGGGCGGAAGGCTCTGGAAACACCATATATTTT.

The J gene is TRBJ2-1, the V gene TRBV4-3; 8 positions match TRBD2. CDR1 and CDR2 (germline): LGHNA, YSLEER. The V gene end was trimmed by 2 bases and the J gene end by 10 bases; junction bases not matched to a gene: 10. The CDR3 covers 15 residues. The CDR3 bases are TGCGCCAGCAGCCAATTACTAGCGGAATCTCGGGAGCAGTTCTTC. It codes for CASSQLLAESREQFF.

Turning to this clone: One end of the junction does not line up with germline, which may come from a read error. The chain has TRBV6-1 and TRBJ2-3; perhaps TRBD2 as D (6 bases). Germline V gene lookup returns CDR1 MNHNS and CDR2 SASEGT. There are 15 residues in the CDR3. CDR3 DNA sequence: TGTACCAGCAGTGAAGGGCGGGGACTGACAGATACGCAGTATTTT. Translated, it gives CTSSEGRGLTDTQYF.

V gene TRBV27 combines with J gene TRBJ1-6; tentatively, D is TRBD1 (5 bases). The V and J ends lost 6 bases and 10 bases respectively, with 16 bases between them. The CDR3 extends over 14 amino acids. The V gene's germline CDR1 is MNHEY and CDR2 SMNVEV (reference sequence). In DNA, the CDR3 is TGTGCCAGCAGGACGGGCCTCGGGGGATCACCCCTCCACTTT. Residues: CASRTGLGGSPLHF.

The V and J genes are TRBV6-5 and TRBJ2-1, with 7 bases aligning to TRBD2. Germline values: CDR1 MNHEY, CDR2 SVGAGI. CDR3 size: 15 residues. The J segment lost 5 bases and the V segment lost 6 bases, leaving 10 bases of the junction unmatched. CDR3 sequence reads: CASSSPLAGHNEQFF. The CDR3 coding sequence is TGTGCCAGCAGCTCGCCATTAGCGGGCCACAATGAGCAGTTCTTC.

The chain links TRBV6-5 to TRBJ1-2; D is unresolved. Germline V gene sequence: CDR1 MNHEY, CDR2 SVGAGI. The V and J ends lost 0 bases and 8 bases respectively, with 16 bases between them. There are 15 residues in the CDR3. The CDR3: CASSYSSESYVGYTF. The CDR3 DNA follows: TGTGCCAGCAGTTACTCATCAGAGTCCTATGTCGGCTACACCTTC.

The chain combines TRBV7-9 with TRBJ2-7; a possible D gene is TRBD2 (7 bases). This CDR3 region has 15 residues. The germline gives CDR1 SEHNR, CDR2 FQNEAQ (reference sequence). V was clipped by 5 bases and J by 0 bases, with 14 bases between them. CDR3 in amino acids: CASSGGAVSSYEQYF. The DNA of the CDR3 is TGTGCCAGCAGCGGGGGGGCGGTAAGCTCCTACGAGCAGTACTTC. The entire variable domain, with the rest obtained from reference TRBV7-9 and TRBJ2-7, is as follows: DTGVSQNPRHKITKRGQNVTFRCDPISEHNRLYWYRQTLGQGPEFLTYFQNEAQLEKSRLLSDRFSAERPKGSFSTLEIQRTEQGDSAMYLCASSGGAVSSYEQYFGPGTRLTVT.

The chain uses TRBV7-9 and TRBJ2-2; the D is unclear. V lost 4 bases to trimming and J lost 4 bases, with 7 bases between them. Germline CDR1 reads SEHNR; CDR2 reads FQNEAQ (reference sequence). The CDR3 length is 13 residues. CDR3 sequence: CASSSALTGELFF. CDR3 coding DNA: TGTGCCAGCAGCTCCGCCCTCACCGGGGAGCTGTTTTTT. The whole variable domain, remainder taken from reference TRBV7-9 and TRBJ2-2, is DTGVSQNPRHKITKRGQNVTFRCDPISEHNRLYWYRQTLGQGPEFLTYFQNEAQLEKSRLLSDRFSAERPKGSFSTLEIQRTEQGDSAMYLCASSSALTGELFFGEGSRLTVL.

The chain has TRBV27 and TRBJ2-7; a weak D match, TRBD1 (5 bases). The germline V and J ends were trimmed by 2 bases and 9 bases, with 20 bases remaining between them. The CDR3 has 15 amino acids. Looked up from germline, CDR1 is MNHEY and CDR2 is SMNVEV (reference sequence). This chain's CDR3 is CASSLLMQGSSVQYF. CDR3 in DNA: TGTGCCAGCAGTTTACTCATGCAGGGTTCGTCGGTGCAGTACTTC.

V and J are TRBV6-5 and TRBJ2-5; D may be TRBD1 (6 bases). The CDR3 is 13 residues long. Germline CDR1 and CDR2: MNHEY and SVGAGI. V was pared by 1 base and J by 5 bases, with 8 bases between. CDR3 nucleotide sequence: TGTGCCAGCAGTTACTACAGGGCGGAGACCCAGTACTTC. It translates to CASSYYRAETQYF.

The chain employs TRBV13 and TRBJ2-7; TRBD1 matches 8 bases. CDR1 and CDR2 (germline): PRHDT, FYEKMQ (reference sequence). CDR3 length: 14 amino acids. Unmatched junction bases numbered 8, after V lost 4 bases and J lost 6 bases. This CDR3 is CASSWGETGVEQYF. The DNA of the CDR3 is TGTGCCAGCAGCTGGGGGGAGACAGGGGTCGAGCAGTACTTC.

CDR3 amino acids: CAWNPGTGVYNEQFF. DNA for the CDR3: TGTGCCTGGAATCCCGGGACTGGGGTATACAATGAGCAGTTCTTC. The chain links TRBV30 to TRBJ2-1, with a possible D match to TRBD2 (6 bases). Trimming removed 4 bases at V and 4 bases at J, with 17 bases between. Germline CDR1 is GTSNPN and CDR2 is SVGIG (reference sequence). The CDR3 extends over 15 amino acids.

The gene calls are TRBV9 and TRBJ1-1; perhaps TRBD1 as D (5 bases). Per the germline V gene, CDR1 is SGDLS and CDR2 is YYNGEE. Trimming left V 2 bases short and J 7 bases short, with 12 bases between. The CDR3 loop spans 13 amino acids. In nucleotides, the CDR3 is TGTGCCAGCAGCGTCTTAGTGCAGGGTGAAGCTTTCTTT. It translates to CASSVLVQGEAFF.

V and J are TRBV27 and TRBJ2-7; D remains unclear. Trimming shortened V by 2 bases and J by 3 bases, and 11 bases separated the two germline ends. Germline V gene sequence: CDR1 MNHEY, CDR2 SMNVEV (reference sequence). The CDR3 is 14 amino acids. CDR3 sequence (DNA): TGTGCCAGCAGTTTAAAAAACTCGGGCTACGAGCAGTACTTC. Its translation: CASSLKNSGYEQYF.

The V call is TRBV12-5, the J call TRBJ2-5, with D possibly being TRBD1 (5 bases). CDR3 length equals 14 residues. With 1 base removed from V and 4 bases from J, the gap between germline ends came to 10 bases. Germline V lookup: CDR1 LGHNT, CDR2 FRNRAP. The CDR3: CASGLGTRGETQYF. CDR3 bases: TGTGCTAGTGGTTTGGGGACAAGAGGAGAGACCCAGTACTTC.

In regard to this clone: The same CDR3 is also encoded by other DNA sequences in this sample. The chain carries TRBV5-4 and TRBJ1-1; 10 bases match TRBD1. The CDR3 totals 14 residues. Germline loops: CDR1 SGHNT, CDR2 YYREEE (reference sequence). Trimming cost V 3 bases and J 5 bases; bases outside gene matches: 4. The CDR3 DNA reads TGTGCCAGCAGCTGGGACAGGGGAGGGACTGAAGCTTTCTTT. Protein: CASSWDRGGTEAFF.

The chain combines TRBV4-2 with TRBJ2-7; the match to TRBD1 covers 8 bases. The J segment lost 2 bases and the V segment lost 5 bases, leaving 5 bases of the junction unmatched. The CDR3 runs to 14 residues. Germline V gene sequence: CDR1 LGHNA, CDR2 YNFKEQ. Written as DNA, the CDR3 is TGTGCCAGCAGCTTTCGGACAGGGACCTACGAGCAGTACTTC. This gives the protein CASSFRTGTYEQYF.

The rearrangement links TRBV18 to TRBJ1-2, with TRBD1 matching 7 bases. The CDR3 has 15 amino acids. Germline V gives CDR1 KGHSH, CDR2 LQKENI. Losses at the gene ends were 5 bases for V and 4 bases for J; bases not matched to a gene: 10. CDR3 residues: CASSLEGATLYGYTF. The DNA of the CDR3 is TGTGCCAGCTCATTAGAGGGGGCCACCCTCTATGGCTACACCTTC.

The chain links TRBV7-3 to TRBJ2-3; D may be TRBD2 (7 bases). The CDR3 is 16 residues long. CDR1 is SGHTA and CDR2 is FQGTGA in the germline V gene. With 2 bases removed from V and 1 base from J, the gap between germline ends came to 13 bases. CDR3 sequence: CASSLGAGARTDTQYF. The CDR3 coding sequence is TGTGCCAGCAGCTTAGGGGCGGGGGCCCGCACAGATACGCAGTATTTT.

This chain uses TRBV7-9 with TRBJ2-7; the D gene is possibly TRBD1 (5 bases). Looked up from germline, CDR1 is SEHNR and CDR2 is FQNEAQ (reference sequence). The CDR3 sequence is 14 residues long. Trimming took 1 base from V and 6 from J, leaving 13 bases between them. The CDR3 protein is CASSLEVQGAEQYF. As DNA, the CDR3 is TGTGCCAGCAGCTTAGAGGTCCAGGGTGCCGAGCAGTACTTC.

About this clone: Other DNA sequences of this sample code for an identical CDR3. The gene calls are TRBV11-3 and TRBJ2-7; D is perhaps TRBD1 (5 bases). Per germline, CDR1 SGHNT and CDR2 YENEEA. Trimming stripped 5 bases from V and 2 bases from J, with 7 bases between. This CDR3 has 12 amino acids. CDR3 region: CASSPGTYEQYF. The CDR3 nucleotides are TGTGCCAGCAGCCCAGGGACCTACGAGCAGTACTTC. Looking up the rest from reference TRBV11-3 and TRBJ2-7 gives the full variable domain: EAGVVQSPRYKIIEKKQPVAFWCNPISGHNTLYWYLQNLGQGPELLIRYENEEAVDDSQLPKDRFSAERLKGVDSTLKIQPAELGDSAVYLCASSPGTYEQYFGPGTRLTVT.